This T cell receptor (beta chain) was captured by sequencing in a study of monozygotic twins with inflammatory bowel disease. TCRdb processed the 5' RACE reads again and assigns one entry to each CDR3 protein, with no DNA. This repertoire includes around 410,000 distinct CDR3 sequences. As for this clonotype: Its antigen is unknown.

The CDR3 is 15 residues long. CDR1 MNHEY and CDR2 SVGAGI come from the germline V gene. Whole-study findings and limits: Possibly because of limited power, concordant and discordant twins showed no difference in repertoire similarity. Patients received differing immunosuppressive treatments, which may have added variability to their repertoires.

The source of this sequence is a human donor with ulcerative colitis or Crohn's disease, or a healthy co-twin of an affected twin (not recorded which). V usage is TRBV6-5 and J usage is TRBJ2-2; TCRdb proposes TRBD1, but this gene call is untestable without DNA. Sample: blood. The CDR3 spells CASSYFRGNTGELFF.